This TCR beta chain emerged from a study of T cells after yellow fever vaccination. Study-level findings and limits: Reappearance after the booster was observed for most primary-vaccination clones (more than 95% CD4, approximately 90% CD8). The CD4 compartment and the CD8 compartment contained a small share of clonotypes in common.

Germline CDR1 and CDR2: LGHNA and YSLEER. Between the trimmed V and J ends, which lost 0 bases and 1 base, there was a span of 15 bases. The length of the CDR3 is 17 residues. Points on this clonotype: Its target is not known.

The 5'RACE template-switching step produced TCR cDNA and added a universal primer site and UMIs. TCRdb fed the 5' RACE reads into MiXCR, producing one record per CDR3 protein. The sample has about 160,000 distinct CDR3 sequences; over 7% are singletons. This sequence originates from a man between 18 and 35 years old who received the YFV17D yellow fever vaccine. The source material was CD8+ T cells sorted from PBMCs, sampled 45 days after the yellow fever booster vaccination. J is TRBJ1-1 and V is TRBV4-3; D is unclear. CDR3 nucleotide sequence: TGCGCCAGCAGCCAAGATGGTGAGGAGGGAGGGAACACTGAAGCTTTCTTT. This gives the protein CASSQDGEEGGNTEAFF.